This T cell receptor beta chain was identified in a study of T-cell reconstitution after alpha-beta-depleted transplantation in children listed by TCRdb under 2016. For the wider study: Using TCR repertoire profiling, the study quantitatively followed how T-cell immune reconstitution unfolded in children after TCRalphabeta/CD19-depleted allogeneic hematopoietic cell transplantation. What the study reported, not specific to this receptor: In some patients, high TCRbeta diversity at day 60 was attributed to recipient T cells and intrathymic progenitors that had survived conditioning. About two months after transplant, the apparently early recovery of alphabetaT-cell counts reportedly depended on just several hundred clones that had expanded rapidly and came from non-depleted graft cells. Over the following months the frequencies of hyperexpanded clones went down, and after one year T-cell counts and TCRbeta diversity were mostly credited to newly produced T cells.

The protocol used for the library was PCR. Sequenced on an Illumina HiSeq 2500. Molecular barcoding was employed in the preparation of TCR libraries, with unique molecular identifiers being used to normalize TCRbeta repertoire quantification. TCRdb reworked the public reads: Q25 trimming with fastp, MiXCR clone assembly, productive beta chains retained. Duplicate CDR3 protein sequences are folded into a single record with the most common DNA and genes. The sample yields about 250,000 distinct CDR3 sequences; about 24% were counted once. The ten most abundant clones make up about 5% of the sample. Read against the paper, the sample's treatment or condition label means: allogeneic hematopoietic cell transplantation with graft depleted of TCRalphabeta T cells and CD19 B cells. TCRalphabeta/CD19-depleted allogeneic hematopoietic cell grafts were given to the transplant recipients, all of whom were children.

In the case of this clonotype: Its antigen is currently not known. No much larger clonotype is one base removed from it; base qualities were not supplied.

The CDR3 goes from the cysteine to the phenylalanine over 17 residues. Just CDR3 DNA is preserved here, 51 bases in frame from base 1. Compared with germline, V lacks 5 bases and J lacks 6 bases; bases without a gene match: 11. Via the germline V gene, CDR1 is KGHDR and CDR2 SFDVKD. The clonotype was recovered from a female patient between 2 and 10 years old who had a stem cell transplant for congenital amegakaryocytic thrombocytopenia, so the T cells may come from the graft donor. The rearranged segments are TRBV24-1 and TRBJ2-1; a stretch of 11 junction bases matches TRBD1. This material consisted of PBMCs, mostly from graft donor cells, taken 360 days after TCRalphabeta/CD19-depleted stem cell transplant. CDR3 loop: CATSAPRAGQGVNEQFF. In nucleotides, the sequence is TGTGCCACCAGTGCCCCCCGGGCGGGACAGGGGGTCAATGAGCAGTTCTTC.